This note documents a single T cell receptor beta chain sequence. The target antigen is unknown. The V gene's germline CDR1 is KGHSH and CDR2 LQKENI. V lost 3 bases and J lost 5, with 14 bases in between. The CDR3 spans 14 residues. The data were obtained in a study of graft-versus-host responses after intestinal transplantation. Study findings and constraints: The recipient marrow held GvH clones, and some of them showed up first in ileum or blood.

Libraries were prepared by immunoSEQ multiplex PCR; TCRdb keeps only in-frame clonotypes and omits some of them. Among about 97,000 clones, about nine tenths were seen once, and the ten largest hold roughly 15%. The rearrangement links TRBV18 to TRBJ2-7, with a weak D call TRBD2 (5 bases). Here the sequenced sample was PBMCs, taken roughly 410 days after intestinal transplant. This receptor was identified in a human patient who received an intestinal transplant, so some T cells may come from the graft donor. The chain's CDR3 is CASSPTSPEDEQYF. The CDR3 DNA is TGTGCCAGCTCACCGACCTCGCCGGAGGACGAGCAGTACTTC.